The sequence of this T cell receptor beta chain was determined in a study of blood T cell repertoires in COVID-19. Looking at the study overall: COVID-19 samples, acute and convalescent, were from the United States, Italy and Spain. Sources were T cells, B-cell-depleted T cells, or PBMCs; the material itself was cDNA or gDNA.

Trimming pared 5 bases from V and 2 bases from J, leaving 13 bases between. Germline V gives CDR1 SGHVS, CDR2 FQNEAQ. The CDR3 spans 15 residues. Method: immunoSEQ multiplex PCR; TCRdb's copy keeps in-frame clones and lacks some. Counted here are roughly 99,000 clones, roughly 84% occurring once; the ten biggest clones make up roughly 4.3%. The rearrangement uses TRBV7-8 and TRBJ1-3; D unclear. The receptor comes from a human donor in a cohort sampled during active COVID-19. Sequenced input: peripheral blood. The CDR3 protein is CASSPYRFPGNTIYF. The CDR3 nucleotides are TGTGCCAGCAGCCCGTACAGATTTCCTGGAAACACCATATATTTT.